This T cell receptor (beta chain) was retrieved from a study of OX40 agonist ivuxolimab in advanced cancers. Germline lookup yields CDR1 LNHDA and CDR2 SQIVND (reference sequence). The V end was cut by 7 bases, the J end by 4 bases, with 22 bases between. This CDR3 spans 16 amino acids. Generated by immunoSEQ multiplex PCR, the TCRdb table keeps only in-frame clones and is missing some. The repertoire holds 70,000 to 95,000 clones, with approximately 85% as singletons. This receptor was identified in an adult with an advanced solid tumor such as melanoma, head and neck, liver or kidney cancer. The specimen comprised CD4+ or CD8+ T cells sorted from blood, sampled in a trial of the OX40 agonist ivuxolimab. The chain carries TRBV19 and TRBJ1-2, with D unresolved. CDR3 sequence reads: CASNAPGERLGYGYTF. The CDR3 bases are TGTGCCAGTAATGCCCCGGGAGAGAGATTAGGCTATGGCTACACCTTC.